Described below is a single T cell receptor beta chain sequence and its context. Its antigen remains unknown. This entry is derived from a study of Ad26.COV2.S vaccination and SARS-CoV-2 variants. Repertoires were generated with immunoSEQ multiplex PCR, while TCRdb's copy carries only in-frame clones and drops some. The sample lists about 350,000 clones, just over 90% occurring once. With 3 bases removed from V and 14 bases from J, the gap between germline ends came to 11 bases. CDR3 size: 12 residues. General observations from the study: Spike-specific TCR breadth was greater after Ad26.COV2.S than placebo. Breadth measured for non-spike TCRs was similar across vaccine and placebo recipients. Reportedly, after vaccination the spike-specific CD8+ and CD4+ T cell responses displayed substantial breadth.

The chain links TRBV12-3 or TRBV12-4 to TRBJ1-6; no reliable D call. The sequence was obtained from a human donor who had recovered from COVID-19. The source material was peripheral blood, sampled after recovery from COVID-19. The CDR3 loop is CASSFGGVTLHF. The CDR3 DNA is TGTGCCAGCAGTTTTGGCGGGGTGACCCTCCACTTT.